This T cell receptor (beta chain) was sequenced in a study of blood T cells in healthy people across ages. A second PCR of 7 to 11 cycles used a sample-barcoded 5' primer and a J-beta primer mix. One entry per CDR3 protein results from TCRdb running MiXCR on the 5' RACE reads. The data hold around 900,000 distinct CDR3 sequences, with more than 25% observed a single time. The CDR3 loop spans 16 amino acids. The germline V gene encodes CDR1 SEHNR and CDR2 FQNEAQ (reference sequence). Unmatched junction bases numbered 8, after V lost 5 bases and J lost 0 bases. This chain joins TRBV7-9 and TRBJ1-1, with TRBD1 matching over 8 bases. The source is a woman of 80 years or more in good health. The sample consisted of blood. The CDR3 DNA is TGTGCCAGCAGCCCCCACGGACAGGGACTGAACACTGAAGCTTTCTTT. Residues: CASSPHGQGLNTEAFF.